This entry describes one TCR beta chain. Its target is unknown. PCR employed 60 Vbeta and 13 Jbeta primers. The protocol was immunoSEQ multiplex PCR, while the TCRdb copy is restricted to in-frame clones and leaves out a portion. The table has around 99,000 clones, almost 75% seen once. The data are from a study of cytomegalovirus exposure and HLA in healthy donors. General study results and limits: Across donors, most TCRs were seen rarely, yet some public ones were widespread.

This CDR3 has 16 residues. V gave up 6 bases and J gave up 4 bases; unmatched junction bases: 12. Germline CDR1 MNHNY, CDR2 SVGAGI (reference sequence). The chain uses TRBV6-6 and TRBJ2-3, with TRBD1 matching 8 bases. This receptor was obtained from a man aged 35 to 55 in good health and CMV-seronegative. The sequencing input was PBMCs. CDR3 in DNA: TGTGCCAGCAGCCATGACGGAGGACAGGGATCAGATACGCAGTATTTT. It codes for CASSHDGGQGSDTQYF.